This entry lists 8 T cell receptor beta chains sequenced from one sample in a study of metastatic and nonmetastatic thyroid tumors. TCRdb reanalyzed the PCR reads via MiXCR. The data show 40,000 to 55,000 clones, with about 15% seen just once and about 20% held by the top ten. Among the patients, none had received any treatment before thyroid surgery. Material: blood. The receptors shown here come from a female donor with papillary thyroid cancer or a benign thyroid nodule (not recorded which). Some clones in this sample may be carry-over from other donors' samples.

This chain joins TRBV13 and TRBJ2-2, with a possible D match to TRBD2 (6 bases). Per germline, CDR1 PRHDT and CDR2 FYEKMQ (reference sequence). The CDR3 extends over 19 amino acids. V lost 10 bases and J lost 1, with 28 bases in between. This CDR3 is CATRKGLAIGSMNTGELFF. DNA of the CDR3: TGTGCCACCCGCAAGGGCCTGGCTATCGGGAGCATGAACACCGGGGAGCTGTTTTTT.

The V call is TRBV2, the J call TRBJ2-7; D gene uncertain. The V and J ends lost 6 bases and 0 bases respectively, with 6 bases between them. Germline V gives CDR1 SNHLY, CDR2 FYNNEI. CDR3 length equals 12 residues. The CDR3: CASRADSYEQYF. CDR3 DNA: TGTGCCAGCAGGGCAGACTCCTACGAGCAGTACTTC.

This clone was seen a handful of times. This chain uses TRBV6-1 with TRBJ2-5; D may be TRBD2 (7 bases). The CDR3 runs 14 residues. Trimming removed 5 bases at V and 9 bases at J, with 19 bases between. CDR1 MNHNS and CDR2 SASEGT come from the germline V gene. CDR3 protein: CASSKGHGREAQYF. Here the CDR3 DNA reads TGTGCCAGCAGTAAGGGACATGGGAGGGAGGCCCAGTACTTC.

V usage is TRBV6-1 and J usage is TRBJ2-3; D is ambiguous. The germline gives CDR1 MNHNS, CDR2 SASEGT. This CDR3 is built from 13 residues. Trimming took off 5 bases at V and 6 bases at J, with 12 bases between the two ends. The CDR3, as DNA: TGTGCCAGCAGTTTAAGGCTAGGGGATACGCAGTATTTT. Amino acids: CASSLRLGDTQYF.

This clone has ten or more counts. V usage is TRBV19 and J usage is TRBJ2-1, with TRBD2 as a possible D gene (6 bases). Germline values: CDR1 LNHDA, CDR2 SQIVND (reference sequence). The V and J ends lost 5 bases and 0 bases respectively, with 14 bases between them. The CDR3 runs 16 residues. This CDR3 is CASSSSIAVSYNEQFF. The CDR3 nucleotides read TGTGCCAGTAGTTCGTCAATAGCGGTCTCCTACAATGAGCAGTTCTTC.

Worth noting for this clone: A much bigger clone sits one base away, suggesting this may be a read error. Likely a read error: the CDR3 ends without its conserved phenylalanine or tryptophan. V is TRBV3-1 and J is TRBJ1-1; D ambiguous. V was trimmed by 2 bases and J by 9 bases, leaving 13 bases between them. This CDR3 is 13 amino acids long. Germline values: CDR1 LGHDT, CDR2 YNNKEL (reference sequence). The CDR3 reads CASSQREGEKAFS. In nucleotides, the CDR3 is TGTGCCAGCAGCCAAAGAGAGGGAGAGAAAGCTTTCTCT.

As for this clone: A junction end diverges from the germline sequence, so it may reflect a read error. CDR3 DNA: TGCGCCAGCAGCGTAGACTGGAGCTCCTACGAGCAGTACTTC. Its translation is CASSVDWSSYEQYF. The chain is built from TRBV9 and TRBJ2-7; D is unresolved. This CDR3 has 14 amino acids. CDR1 and CDR2 from the germline V gene are SGDLS and YYNGEE.

In its sample, this clone was seen many times. The chain carries TRBV28 and TRBJ1-2; 10 nucleotides line up with TRBD1. V lost 6 bases to trimming and J lost 2 bases; unmatched junction nucleotides: 3. The CDR3 is 14 amino acids. Germline loops: CDR1 MDHEN, CDR2 SYDVKM. DNA of the CDR3: TGTGCCAGCAGCGGGGACAGGGGAAACTATGGCTACACCTTC. It codes for CASSGDRGNYGYTF.